The sequence of this T cell receptor beta chain was determined in a study of cytomegalovirus exposure and HLA in healthy donors. PCR used 60 Vbeta primers and 13 Jbeta primers. The method was immunoSEQ multiplex PCR; TCRdb's version includes in-frame clones alone and lacks a portion of them. In the table there are about 160,000 clones, roughly 80% of which are singletons. CDR1 is SNHLY, CDR2 FYNNEI, per germline. V lost 6 bases and J lost 2; bases outside the gene matches: 7. The CDR3 covers 15 residues. The source of this sequence is a man aged 30 to 45 in good health and CMV-seropositive. This chain joins TRBV2 and TRBJ2-1; 7 bases fit TRBD1. Sequencing was performed on PBMCs. CDR3 coding DNA: TGTGCCAGCAGCGTCGACAGGGCGCCCTACAATGAGCAGTTCTTC. It codes for CASSVDRAPYNEQFF.